Sequencing of this T cell receptor beta chain was carried out in a study of siplizumab effects on memory and regulatory T cells. Here immunoSEQ multiplex PCR was the method, and the copy in TCRdb shows in-frame clones only, minus some. In the table there are over 14,000 clones, 49% of which are singletons. General study findings and limits: The average Treg-derived proportion among mappable alloreactive CD4+ clones was 65% to 75% with siplizumab versus about 27% in controls. Apparently key alloresponse contributors, naive T cells also seemed more diverse than memory cells.

In the case of this clone: Antigen: not known.

V was clipped by 1 base and J by 0 bases; unmatched bases: 3. Looked up from germline, CDR1 is LGHNA and CDR2 is YNFKEQ. The CDR3 runs 17 residues. Responder and stimulator cells in the mixed lymphocyte reaction were cultured together for more than five days at 37°C. The specimen was CFSE-low (dividing) CD4+ T cells sorted from an allogeneic mixed lymphocyte reaction. The chain employs TRBV4-2 and TRBJ2-3; 11 bases are a match to TRBD2. This TCR was recovered from a human donor in good health; the cells came from an allogeneic mixed lymphocyte reaction. The CDR3 region is CASSQGRTSGSTDTQYF. As DNA, the CDR3 is TGTGCCAGCAGCCAAGGCAGGACTAGCGGGAGCACAGATACGCAGTATTTT.